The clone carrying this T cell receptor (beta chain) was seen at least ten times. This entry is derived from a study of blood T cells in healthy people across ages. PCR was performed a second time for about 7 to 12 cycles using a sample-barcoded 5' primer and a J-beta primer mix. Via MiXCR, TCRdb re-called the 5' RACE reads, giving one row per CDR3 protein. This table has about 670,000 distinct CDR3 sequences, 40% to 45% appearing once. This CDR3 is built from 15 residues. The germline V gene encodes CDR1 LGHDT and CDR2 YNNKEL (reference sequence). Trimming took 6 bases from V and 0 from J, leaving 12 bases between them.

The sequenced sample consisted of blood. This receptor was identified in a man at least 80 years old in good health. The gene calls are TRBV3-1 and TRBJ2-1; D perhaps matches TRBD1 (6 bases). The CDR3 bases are TGTGCCAGCAGACTTACAGGGAGCTCCTACAATGAGCAGTTCTTC. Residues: CASRLTGSSYNEQFF.